This is a list of T cell receptor beta chains from one sample in a study of T-cell memory formation after mild COVID-19. TCRdb reprocessed the 5' RACE reads via MiXCR and lists one record per CDR3 protein. The sample lists 85,000 to 120,000 distinct CDR3 sequences; 15% to 20% were seen once. The sample comprised PBMCs or a T cell subset sorted from them (not recorded which). These receptor sequences come from an adult woman who had mild COVID-19 (a few samples of this study predate the infection). Cell type and time point are not known. Both conserved end residues are part of each CDR3. D genes are given only for firm matches. Size is stated for part of the rows, as once, few or many counts, or as a class when the clone is expanded.

V gene: TRBV7-6
D gene: TRBD1
J gene: TRBJ2-1
clone size: few
CDR3 protein: CASSALQGAPNEQFF
CDR3 DNA: TGTGCCAGCAGCGCTCTACAGGGGGCGCCTAATGAGCAGTTCTTC

V gene: TRBV29-1
D gene: -
J gene: TRBJ2-1
clone size: -
CDR3 protein: CSAFRATYNEQFF
CDR3 DNA: TGCAGCGCATTTCGGGCCACCTACAATGAGCAGTTCTTC

V gene: TRBV9
D gene: -
J gene: TRBJ2-7
clone size: few
CDR3 protein: CASSRTGIPSYEQYF
CDR3 DNA: TGTGCCAGCAGCAGAACAGGGATACCCTCCTACGAGCAGTACTTC

V gene: TRBV5-6
D gene: -
J gene: TRBJ1-2
clone size: -
CDR3 protein: CASSFGSQDSNYGYTF
CDR3 DNA: TGTGCCAGCAGCTTCGGGTCCCAGGACTCTAACTATGGCTACACCTTC

V gene: TRBV3-1
D gene: -
J gene: TRBJ2-2
clone size: -
CDR3 protein: CASTERAGDTGELFF
CDR3 DNA: TGTGCCAGCACCGAAAGGGCGGGCGACACCGGGGAGCTGTTTTTT

V gene: TRBV7-9
D gene: -
J gene: TRBJ2-3
clone size: -
CDR3 protein: CASISGVAGTDTQYF
CDR3 DNA: TGTGCCAGCATCTCCGGGGTGGCGGGCACAGATACGCAGTATTTT

V gene: TRBV5-5
D gene: TRBD1
J gene: TRBJ2-7
clone size: many
CDR3 protein: CASSSGTGWAEQYF
CDR3 DNA: TGTGCCAGCAGCTCCGGGACAGGGTGGGCCGAGCAGTACTTC

V gene: TRBV2
D gene: -
J gene: TRBJ1-3
clone size: -
CDR3 protein: CASSDTFSGNTIYF
CDR3 DNA: TGTGCCAGCAGTGACACCTTCTCTGGAAACACCATATATTTT

V gene: TRBV7-9
D gene: -
J gene: TRBJ1-5
clone size: few
CDR3 protein: CASSFPESNQPQHF
CDR3 DNA: TGTGCCAGCAGCTTTCCGGAAAGCAATCAGCCCCAGCATTTT

V gene: TRBV13
D gene: TRBD2
J gene: TRBJ2-1
clone size: few
CDR3 protein: CASSPRTRDEQFF
CDR3 DNA: TGTGCCAGCAGCCCAAGGACTAGGGATGAGCAGTTCTTC

V gene: TRBV7-6
D gene: TRBD2
J gene: TRBJ2-1
clone size: -
CDR3 protein: CASSHGLAGGIEQFF
CDR3 DNA: TGTGCCAGCAGCCACGGACTAGCGGGGGGAATTGAGCAGTTCTTC

V gene: TRBV7-6
D gene: -
J gene: TRBJ2-3
clone size: -
CDR3 protein: CASSSLAEFATDTQYF
CDR3 DNA: TGTGCCAGCAGCTCTCTAGCTGAATTTGCCACAGATACGCAGTATTTT

V gene: TRBV12-3/TRBV12-4
D gene: TRBD1
J gene: TRBJ1-1
clone size: -
CDR3 protein: CASSDGTGGHTEAFF
CDR3 DNA: TGTGCCAGCAGCGACGGGACAGGGGGTCACACTGAAGCTTTCTTT

V gene: TRBV20-1
D gene: -
J gene: TRBJ1-2
clone size: few
CDR3 protein: CSAPREYNYGYTF
CDR3 DNA: TGCAGTGCTCCGCGGGAGTATAACTATGGCTACACCTTC

V gene: TRBV6-6
D gene: TRBD1
J gene: TRBJ2-3
clone size: -
CDR3 protein: CASSYDRDRVILDTQYF
CDR3 DNA: TGTGCCAGCAGTTACGACCGGGACAGGGTGATTTTAGATACGCAGTATTTT

V gene: TRBV14
D gene: -
J gene: TRBJ2-1
clone size: -
CDR3 protein: CASDLAAGTEQFF
CDR3 DNA: TGTGCCAGCGATTTAGCCGCCGGGACTGAGCAGTTCTTC

V gene: TRBV7-9
D gene: -
J gene: TRBJ1-1
clone size: -
CDR3 protein: CASSPRQFLGTEAFF
CDR3 DNA: TGTGCCAGCAGCCCGCGACAGTTTTTGGGCACTGAAGCTTTCTTT

V gene: TRBV11-2
D gene: TRBD1
J gene: TRBJ1-6
clone size: -
CDR3 protein: CASSLGGTGSYNSPLHF
CDR3 DNA: TGTGCCAGCAGCTTAGGGGGGACAGGGTCCTATAATTCACCCCTCCACTTT

V gene: TRBV4-1
D gene: -
J gene: TRBJ2-1
clone size: few
CDR3 protein: CASSHPAPGAFDNEQFF
CDR3 DNA: TGCGCCAGCAGCCATCCAGCACCCGGTGCGTTCGACAATGAGCAGTTCTTC

V gene: TRBV7-9
D gene: -
J gene: TRBJ2-6
clone size: -
CDR3 protein: CASSLSYRENSLSGANVLTF
CDR3 DNA: TGTGCCAGCAGCTTATCTTACAGGGAAAATTCCCTCTCTGGGGCCAACGTCCTGACTTTC

V gene: TRBV7-8
D gene: -
J gene: TRBJ2-1
clone size: -
CDR3 protein: CASSLGPAGGGYNEQFF
CDR3 DNA: TGTGCCAGCAGCTTAGGCCCCGCAGGGGGAGGTTACAATGAGCAGTTCTTC

V gene: TRBV7-9
D gene: TRBD2
J gene: TRBJ2-3
clone size: many
CDR3 protein: CASSGLAGTDTQYF
CDR3 DNA: TGTGCCAGCAGCGGACTAGCGGGCACAGATACGCAGTATTTT

V gene: TRBV18
D gene: TRBD2
J gene: TRBJ2-7
clone size: -
CDR3 protein: CASSQGGIEQYF
CDR3 DNA: TGTGCCAGCTCACAGGGAGGGATCGAGCAGTACTTC

V gene: TRBV5-1
D gene: -
J gene: TRBJ2-5
clone size: few
CDR3 protein: CASGAFGGQETQYF
CDR3 DNA: TGCGCCAGCGGGGCCTTCGGGGGGCAGGAGACCCAGTACTTC

V gene: TRBV4-1
D gene: -
J gene: TRBJ1-3
clone size: few
CDR3 protein: CASSQHGPGTTGNTIYF
CDR3 DNA: TGCGCCAGCAGCCAGCATGGACCCGGGACAACCGGAAACACCATATATTTT

V gene: TRBV10-3
D gene: -
J gene: TRBJ1-2
clone size: -
CDR3 protein: CAISESWTNYGYTF
CDR3 DNA: TGTGCCATCAGTGAGTCCTGGACGAACTATGGCTACACCTTC

V gene: TRBV24-1
D gene: -
J gene: TRBJ2-1
clone size: few
CDR3 protein: CATSDLLGSSYNEQFF
CDR3 DNA: TGTGCCACCAGTGATTTGCTAGGGAGCTCCTACAATGAGCAGTTCTTC

V gene: TRBV29-1
D gene: -
J gene: TRBJ2-5
clone size: -
CDR3 protein: CSVVRQKLETQYF
CDR3 DNA: TGCAGCGTTGTAAGACAGAAACTAGAGACCCAGTACTTC

V gene: TRBV5-4
D gene: -
J gene: TRBJ1-6
clone size: many
CDR3 protein: CASSLGGEGSPLHF
CDR3 DNA: TGTGCCAGCAGCTTGGGGGGTGAGGGTTCACCCCTCCACTTT

V gene: TRBV27
D gene: -
J gene: TRBJ2-1
clone size: few
CDR3 protein: CASSFWGQDEQFF
CDR3 DNA: TGTGCCAGCAGTTTCTGGGGGCAGGATGAGCAGTTCTTC

V gene: TRBV18
D gene: TRBD1
J gene: TRBJ2-7
clone size: few
CDR3 protein: CASSPSTGWHEQYF
CDR3 DNA: TGTGCCAGCTCACCATCGACAGGGTGGCACGAGCAGTACTTC

V gene: TRBV7-2
D gene: TRBD2
J gene: TRBJ2-5
clone size: -
CDR3 protein: CASSPGGVSGETQYF
CDR3 DNA: TGTGCCAGCAGCCCGGGGGGAGTATCGGGAGAGACCCAGTACTTC

V gene: TRBV7-2
D gene: -
J gene: TRBJ1-3
clone size: -
CDR3 protein: CASSLVDYPGNTIYF
CDR3 DNA: TGTGCCAGCAGCTTAGTAGACTACCCTGGAAACACCATATATTTT

V gene: TRBV19
D gene: -
J gene: TRBJ2-2
clone size: few
CDR3 protein: CASSVGQNTGELFF
CDR3 DNA: TGTGCCAGTAGTGTTGGACAGAACACCGGGGAGCTGTTTTTT

V gene: TRBV6-2/TRBV6-3
D gene: -
J gene: TRBJ2-7
clone size: -
CDR3 protein: CASCRDRAYEQYF
CDR3 DNA: TGTGCCAGCTGCCGGGATCGCGCCTACGAGCAGTACTTC

V gene: TRBV30
D gene: -
J gene: TRBJ2-7
clone size: -
CDR3 protein: CAYDSTYEQYF
CDR3 DNA: TGTGCCTACGACAGCACCTACGAGCAGTACTTC

V gene: TRBV9
D gene: -
J gene: TRBJ1-1
clone size: -
CDR3 protein: CASSARGNQNTEAFF
CDR3 DNA: TGTGCCAGCAGCGCCAGAGGGAATCAGAACACTGAAGCTTTCTTT

V gene: TRBV12-3/TRBV12-4
D gene: -
J gene: TRBJ2-7
clone size: -
CDR3 protein: CASSFRDLYNEQYF
CDR3 DNA: TGTGCCAGCAGTTTCCGGGATCTATACAACGAGCAGTACTTC

V gene: TRBV7-6
D gene: -
J gene: TRBJ2-5
clone size: many
CDR3 protein: CASSLAGGMLETQYF
CDR3 DNA: TGTGCCAGCAGCTTAGCCGGGGGCATGTTAGAGACCCAGTACTTC

V gene: TRBV5-1
D gene: -
J gene: TRBJ1-1
clone size: many
CDR3 protein: CASSLEGQTEEAFF
CDR3 DNA: TGCGCCAGCAGCTTGGAGGGGCAGACGGAAGAAGCTTTCTTT

V gene: TRBV9
D gene: TRBD1
J gene: TRBJ1-6
clone size: few
CDR3 protein: CASSVEGAQYSPLHF
CDR3 DNA: TGTGCCAGCAGCGTAGAGGGGGCCCAGTATTCACCCCTCCACTTT

V gene: TRBV5-1
D gene: -
J gene: TRBJ2-1
clone size: few
CDR3 protein: CASSLAEHPPDNEQFF
CDR3 DNA: TGCGCCAGCAGCTTGGCCGAGCATCCTCCTGACAATGAGCAGTTCTTC

V gene: TRBV7-3
D gene: -
J gene: TRBJ2-3
clone size: -
CDR3 protein: CASSLIGVGGTDTQYF
CDR3 DNA: TGTGCCAGCAGCTTAATCGGGGTTGGGGGCACAGATACGCAGTATTTT

V gene: TRBV13
D gene: -
J gene: TRBJ2-1
clone size: -
CDR3 protein: CASSLGVGGNEQFF
CDR3 DNA: TGTGCCAGCAGCTTGGGGGTTGGGGGCAATGAGCAGTTCTTC

V gene: TRBV6-2/TRBV6-3
D gene: -
J gene: TRBJ2-1
clone size: few
CDR3 protein: CASSPRQYNEQFF
CDR3 DNA: TGTGCCAGCAGTCCGCGACAGTACAATGAGCAGTTCTTC

V gene: TRBV5-1
D gene: TRBD1
J gene: TRBJ1-1
clone size: -
CDR3 protein: CASSKGQGPDTEAFF
CDR3 DNA: TGCGCCAGCAGCAAGGGACAGGGGCCGGACACTGAAGCTTTCTTT

V gene: TRBV30
D gene: -
J gene: TRBJ2-7
clone size: -
CDR3 protein: CAWSDAVSYEQYF
CDR3 DNA: TGTGCCTGGAGTGATGCAGTATCCTACGAGCAGTACTTC

V gene: TRBV10-3
D gene: -
J gene: TRBJ2-1
clone size: -
CDR3 protein: CAISADRYNEQFF
CDR3 DNA: TGTGCCATCAGCGCCGACCGGTACAATGAGCAGTTCTTC

V gene: TRBV2
D gene: -
J gene: TRBJ1-3
clone size: -
CDR3 protein: CASMEVTIYF
CDR3 DNA: TGTGCCAGCATGGAGGTCACCATATATTTT